The entry that follows covers one T cell receptor beta chain sequence. The antigen is undetermined. The data were obtained in a study of blood T cells in healthy people across ages. Primers used in a second PCR of roughly 7 to 12 cycles were a sample-barcoded 5' primer and a J-beta primer mix. All cDNA molecules were each tagged by a template-switch adaptor with 12 random nucleotides. One entry per CDR3 protein, called by TCRdb with MiXCR from the 5' RACE reads. The table has hundreds of thousands of distinct CDR3 sequences, 58% seen once. Trimming stripped 1 base from V and 2 bases from J, with 12 bases between. The CDR3 runs 15 residues. Germline V gene sequence: CDR1 LGHDT, CDR2 YNNKEL (reference sequence). Whole-study findings and limits: It was not known whether donors were CMV positive (a possible confounder of expanded clonotype changes). The study regarded diversity estimates from one million T cells as underestimates. Reliance upon unsorted PBMCs precluded definitive naive versus antigen-experienced comparison.

This chain joins TRBV3-1 and TRBJ2-7; a weak D match, TRBD2 (5 bases). Sample: blood. This sequence originates from a man aged 60 to 69 in good health. The CDR3 DNA follows: TGTGCCAGCAGCCAAGCGGGGTTGTGGGCCTACGAGCAGTACTTC. Protein: CASSQAGLWAYEQYF.